The 9 T cell receptor beta chains reported below all come from one sample, sequenced in a study of blood T cell repertoires in COVID-19. TCRdb's table, derived via immunoSEQ multiplex PCR, lists solely in-frame clones and lacks some. In the table there are approximately 110,000 clones, roughly four fifths of which are singletons. Sequenced input: peripheral blood. The receptor source for this set is a man older than 75 with COVID-19, enrolled during active disease.

Only a few counts were recorded for this clone. The CDR3 region has the DNA TGTGCCAGCAGTTTAAGGACTAGCGGACCTCGGGCAGATACGCAGTATTTT. It codes for CASSLRTSGPRADTQYF. The chain links TRBV27 to TRBJ2-3; 10 bases are shared with TRBD2. Trimming removed 2 bases from V and 4 bases from J; junction bases left unmatched: 9. This CDR3 has 17 amino acids. The germline V gene encodes CDR1 MNHEY and CDR2 SMNVEV (reference sequence).

The chain joins TRBV11-2 to TRBJ2-5; TRBD1 matches 10 bases. The CDR3 is 15 amino acids. Germline V gene data show CDR1 as SGHAT and CDR2 as FQNNGV. Trimming cost V 5 bases and J 5 bases; bases outside gene matches: 8. CDR3 DNA: TGTGCCAGCAGCCAAGGACAGGGGGTTTGGGAGACCCAGTACTTC. Amino acid sequence: CASSQGQGVWETQYF.

The chain carries TRBV6-5 and TRBJ2-1, with D perhaps matching TRBD2 (6 bases). CDR3 length: 15 residues. CDR1 MNHEY and CDR2 SVGAGI come from the germline V gene. V was trimmed by 6 bases and J by 10 bases, leaving 22 bases between them. The DNA of the CDR3 is TGTGCCAGCAGCCCGGAGATGGGGGGTCAGTCGGAGCAGTTCTTC. This translates into CASSPEMGGQSEQFF.

The chain recombines TRBV10-3 with TRBJ1-6, with D maybe TRBD1 (5 bases). Germline V CDR1 and CDR2: ENHRY, SYGVKD. This CDR3 region has 15 residues. Trimming removed 10 bases from V and 4 bases from J, with 17 bases in between. The CDR3 loop is CATHQGRAYNSPLHF. CDR3 DNA sequence: TGTGCCACCCATCAGGGCAGGGCGTATAATTCACCCCTCCACTTT.

This chain uses TRBV29-1 with TRBJ2-3; 8 positions match TRBD2. The CDR3 totals 13 residues. Per germline, CDR1 SQVTM and CDR2 ANQGSEA. The V segment lost 2 bases and the J segment 6 bases; nucleotides outside the gene matches: 4. CDR3 protein: CSVESGGEDTQYF. The CDR3 DNA sequence: TGCAGCGTTGAATCCGGGGGGGAGGATACGCAGTATTTT.

The CDR3 reads CALQQGASSLQQFF. In nucleotides, the CDR3 is TGTGCCTTACAACAGGGGGCATCGTCGTTGCAGCAGTTCTTC. The chain uses TRBV30 and TRBJ2-1; the match to TRBD1 covers 9 bases. Germline CDR1 is GTSNPN and CDR2 is SVGIG (reference sequence). This CDR3 comprises 14 residues. V trimming: 7 bases; J trimming: 11 bases; junction bases outside the gene matches: 15. Complete variable domain (other parts from reference TRBV30 and TRBJ2-1): SQTIHQWPATLVQPVGSPLSLECTVEGTSNPNLYWYRQAAGRGLQLLFYSVGIGQISSEVPQNLSASRPQDRQFILSSKKLLLSDSGFYLCALQQGASSLQQFFGPGTRLTVL.

The chain carries TRBV5-4 and TRBJ1-2, with 9 bases that match TRBD1. The V gene's germline CDR1 is SGHNT and CDR2 YYREEE (reference sequence). The CDR3 is made up of 15 amino acids. The V segment lost 4 bases and the J segment 2 bases; nucleotides outside the gene matches: 6. Here the CDR3 DNA reads TGTGCCAGCAGCACTCGACAGGGGGGAAACTATGGCTACACCTTC. It yields the protein CASSTRQGGNYGYTF.

The genes are TRBV10-3 and TRBJ1-3; 7 bases match TRBD1. The CDR3 has 13 residues. V shed 9 bases, J shed 4 bases, and the junction held 6 bases outside the gene matches. Germline V gene lookup returns CDR1 ENHRY and CDR2 SYGVKD. The CDR3 spells CAMTGTAGNTIYF. The CDR3 DNA is TGTGCCATGACAGGGACGGCAGGAAACACCATATATTTT.

The chain has TRBV19 and TRBJ2-5; D is unresolved. Trimming removed 11 bases at V and 4 bases at J, with 5 bases between. In germline, CDR1 is LNHDA, CDR2 SQIVND (reference sequence). This CDR3 contains 9 residues. The CDR3 DNA reads as TGTGCCCCGGGAGAGACCCAGTACTTC. The encoded protein is CAPGETQYF.